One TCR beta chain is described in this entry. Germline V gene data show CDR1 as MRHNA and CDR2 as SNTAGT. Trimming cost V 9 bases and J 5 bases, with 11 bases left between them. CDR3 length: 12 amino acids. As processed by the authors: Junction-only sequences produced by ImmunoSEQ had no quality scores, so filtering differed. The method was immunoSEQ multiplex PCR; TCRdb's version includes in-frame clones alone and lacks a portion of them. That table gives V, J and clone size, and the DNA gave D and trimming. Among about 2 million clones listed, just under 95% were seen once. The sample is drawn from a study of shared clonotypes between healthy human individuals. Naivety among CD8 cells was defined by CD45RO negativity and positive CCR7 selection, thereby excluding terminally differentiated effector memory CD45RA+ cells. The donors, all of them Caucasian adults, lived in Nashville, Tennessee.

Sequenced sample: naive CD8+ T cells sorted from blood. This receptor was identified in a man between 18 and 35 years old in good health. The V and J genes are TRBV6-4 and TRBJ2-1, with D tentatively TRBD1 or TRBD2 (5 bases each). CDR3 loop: CASEGPDNEQFF. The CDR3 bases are TGTGCCAGTGAGGGGCCTGACAATGAGCAGTTCTTC.